Each of the 10 T cell receptor beta chains below was sequenced from the same sample in a study of cytomegalovirus exposure and HLA in healthy donors (dated by TCRdb to about 2017). The receptor library was made with the immunoSEQ multiplex PCR assay. For the multiplex PCR, a mixture combining 60 forward primers for TCR Vbeta segments and 13 reverse primers for TCR Jbeta segments was used. In TCRdb, the immuneACCESS table is reduced to in-frame sequences with V and J assigned. These tables do not hold every clone; where another copy was compared, an unresolved V gene accounts for under half, and the others remain unexplained. In this sample the table shows some 120,000 clones, 55% to 70% of which occur a single time. 2% to 2.5% of the sample rests with the top ten. Sequencing was done on a sample of PBMCs. The receptors originated from a woman in her thirties in good health and CMV-seronegative.

The CDR3 loop reads CAISRGDSPYNEQFF. DNA for the CDR3: TGCGCCATCTCCCGGGGGGACTCCCCCTACAATGAGCAGTTCTTC. The rearrangement joins TRBV5-1 to TRBJ2-1; 7 bases map to TRBD2. CDR1 and CDR2 from the germline V gene are SGHRS and YFSETQ. Trimming at V came to 9 bases and at J to 2 bases, leaving 11 bases not matched to a gene. The CDR3 contains 15 residues.

The chain couples TRBV28 to TRBJ1-6; a weak D match, TRBD1 (5 bases). Trimming removed 7 bases at V and 9 bases at J, with 19 bases between. Germline V gives CDR1 MDHEN, CDR2 SYDVKM. The CDR3 sequence is 15 residues long. In DNA, the CDR3 is TGTGCCAGCACCCCCCAGGGCGAGCGAGCTTCACCCCTCCACTTT. It specifies CASTPQGERASPLHF.

The chain recombines TRBV27 with TRBJ2-7, with 12 bases lining up with TRBD2. The trim removed 5 bases at V and 7 bases at J, leaving 9 bases unmatched. Germline V lookup: CDR1 MNHEY, CDR2 SMNVEV (reference sequence). The CDR3 runs 15 residues. In DNA, the CDR3 is TGTGCCAGCAGTCCACTATGGCTAGCGGGAGGGGAGCAGTACTTC. This sequence encodes CASSPLWLAGGEQYF.

This chain uses TRBV7-9 with TRBJ2-7; tentative D call: TRBD2 (5 bases). V dropped 1 base and J dropped 6 bases, with 13 bases sitting between them. This CDR3 comprises 14 residues. Germline CDR1 reads SEHNR; CDR2 reads FQNEAQ (reference sequence). CDR3 bases: TGTGCCAGCAGCTTAGGGGGATCGGGGTCCGAGCAGTACTTC. Translated, it gives CASSLGGSGSEQYF.

In its sample, this clone was seen a few times. The chain has TRBV2 and TRBJ1-1, with 7 bases fitting TRBD1. The CDR3 covers 14 residues. V lost 6 bases, J lost 7 bases, and 11 bases stayed unmatched. The germline V gene has CDR1 SNHLY and CDR2 FYNNEI. The CDR3 protein is CASRATQGSGEAFF. The CDR3 DNA is TGTGCCAGCAGGGCTACACAGGGGAGCGGTGAAGCTTTCTTT.

This sequence joins TRBV28 and TRBJ1-1; the D gene is possibly TRBD1 (5 bases). Germline CDR1 and CDR2: MDHEN and SYDVKM. The CDR3 is 12 residues long. V was pared by 7 bases and J by 3 bases, with 9 bases between. The CDR3 DNA reads as TGTGCCAGCAAGACAGAACACACTGAAGCTTTCTTT. This codes for CASKTEHTEAFF.

The V and J genes are TRBV5-1 and TRBJ1-1; the D is unclear. Germline assignment: CDR1 SGHRS and CDR2 YFSETQ. V was cut by 0 bases and J by 3 bases, with 9 bases left in between. The CDR3 totals 14 residues. Here the CDR3 reads CASSLVDTYTEAFF. In DNA, the CDR3 is TGCGCCAGCAGCTTGGTAGACACCTACACTGAAGCTTTCTTT.

This clone came up a few times. Here the CDR3 reads CASSLAQASGAYNEQFF. The DNA of the CDR3 is TGTGCCAGCAGTTTAGCCCAGGCTAGCGGCGCCTACAATGAGCAGTTCTTC. The rearrangement links TRBV28 to TRBJ2-1; 7 nucleotides line up with TRBD2. Losses at the gene ends were 2 bases for V and 2 bases for J; bases not matched to a gene: 9. The CDR3 is 17 amino acids. CDR1 and CDR2 from the germline V gene are MDHEN and SYDVKM.

Regarding this clone: The junction does not match germline at one end; this may be a read error. This chain connects TRBV7-7 to TRBJ2-1; TRBD1 agrees at 11 bases. CDR1 is SSHAT and CDR2 is FNYEAQ in the germline V gene (reference sequence). The CDR3 spans 15 residues. The CDR3 sequence is CASSLARTGGHEQFF. The CDR3 nucleotides are TGTGCTAGCAGCTTAGCTAGGACAGGGGGCCATGAGCAGTTCTTC.

This clone has a handful of counts. V and J are TRBV5-1 and TRBJ2-4; tentative D call: TRBD2 (6 bases). The CDR3 is 17 amino acids. Deletions cut 3 bases from V and 0 bases from J, with 16 bases between. Germline CDR1 and CDR2: SGHRS and YFSETQ. The CDR3 coding sequence is TGCGCCAGCAGCTCCGGGACTTTGGGGCTAGCCAAAAACATTCAGTACTTC. Residues: CASSSGTLGLAKNIQYF. Filled out from reference TRBV5-1 and TRBJ2-4, the complete variable domain reads KAGVTQTPRYLIKTRGQQVTLSCSPISGHRSVSWYQQTPGQGLQFLFEYFSETQRNKGNFPGRFSGRQFSNSRSEMNVSTLELGDSALYLCASSSGTLGLAKNIQYFGAGTRLSVL.